This T cell receptor (beta chain) is from a study of identical twins. TCRdb reprocessed the 5' RACE reads with MiXCR, giving one entry per CDR3 protein. The sample lists approximately 190,000 distinct CDR3 sequences, more than 15% occurring once. Germline V gives CDR1 SGHDN, CDR2 FVKESK. This CDR3 region has 14 residues. The germline V and J ends were trimmed by 3 bases and 2 bases, with 9 bases remaining between them. This same sample was also taken into another study, of T cells expressing NK-cell markers.

Sequencing was carried out using CD8+ T cells sorted from blood. The chain recombines TRBV14 with TRBJ2-3, with no clear D. This receptor was obtained from a woman aged 18-29 years in good health. CDR3 in DNA: TGTGCCAGCAGCCATGGACGACACACAGATACGCAGTATTTT. Translating it yields CASSHGRHTDTQYF.